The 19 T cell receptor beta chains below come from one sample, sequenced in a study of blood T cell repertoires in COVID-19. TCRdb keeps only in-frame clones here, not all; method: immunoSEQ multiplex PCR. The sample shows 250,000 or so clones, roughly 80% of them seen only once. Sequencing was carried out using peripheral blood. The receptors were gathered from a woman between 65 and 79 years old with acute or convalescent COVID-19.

DNA for the CDR3: TGTGCCAGCAGCCACCAGGGACAGGGGGCAGGGGAGCAGTTCTTC. It codes for CASSHQGQGAGEQFF. V is TRBV16 and J is TRBJ2-1; 12 bases align to TRBD1. Germline CDR1 KGHSY, CDR2 FQNENV. This CDR3 contains 15 residues. Trimming removed 3 bases from V and 10 bases from J; junction bases left unmatched: 7.

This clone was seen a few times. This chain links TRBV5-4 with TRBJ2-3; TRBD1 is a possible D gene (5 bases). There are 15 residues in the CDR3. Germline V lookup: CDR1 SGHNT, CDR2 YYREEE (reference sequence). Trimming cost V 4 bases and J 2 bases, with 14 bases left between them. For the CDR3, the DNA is TGTGCCAGCAGCGGGGTGCAGGGTATCACAGATACGCAGTATTTT. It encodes CASSGVQGITDTQYF.

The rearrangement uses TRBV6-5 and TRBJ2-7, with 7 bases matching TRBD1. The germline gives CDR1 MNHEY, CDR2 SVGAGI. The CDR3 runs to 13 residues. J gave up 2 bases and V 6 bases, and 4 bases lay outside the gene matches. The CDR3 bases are TGTGCCAGCAGGCGAGACAGGGCCTACGAGCAGTACTTC. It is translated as CASRRDRAYEQYF.

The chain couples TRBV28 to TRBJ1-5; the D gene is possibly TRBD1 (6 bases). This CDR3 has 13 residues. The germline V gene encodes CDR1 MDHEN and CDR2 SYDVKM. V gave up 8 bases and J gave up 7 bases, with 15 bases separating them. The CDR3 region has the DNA TGTGCCAGCCGAGGGGGGGAAGAACAGCCCCAGCATTTT. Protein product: CASRGGEEQPQHF.

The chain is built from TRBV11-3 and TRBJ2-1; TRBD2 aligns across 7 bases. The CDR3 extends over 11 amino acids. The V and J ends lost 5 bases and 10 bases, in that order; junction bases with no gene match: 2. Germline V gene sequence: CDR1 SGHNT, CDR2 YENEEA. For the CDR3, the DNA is TGTGCCAGCAGCACCGGGGGGGAGCAGTTCTTC. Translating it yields CASSTGGEQFF.

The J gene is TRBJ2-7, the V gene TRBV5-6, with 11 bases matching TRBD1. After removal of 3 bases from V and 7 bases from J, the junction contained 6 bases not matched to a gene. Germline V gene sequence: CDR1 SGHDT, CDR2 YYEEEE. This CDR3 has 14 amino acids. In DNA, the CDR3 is TGTGCCAGCAGCTGGGACAGGGGGACTGAGGAGCAGTACTTC. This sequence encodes CASSWDRGTEEQYF.

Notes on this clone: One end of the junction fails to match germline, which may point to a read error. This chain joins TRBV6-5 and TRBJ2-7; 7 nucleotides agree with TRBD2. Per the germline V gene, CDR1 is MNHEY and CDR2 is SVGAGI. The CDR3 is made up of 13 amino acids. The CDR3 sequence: CASIYRGAYEQYF. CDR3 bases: TGTGCAAGCATTTATCGGGGGGCCTACGAGCAGTACTTC.

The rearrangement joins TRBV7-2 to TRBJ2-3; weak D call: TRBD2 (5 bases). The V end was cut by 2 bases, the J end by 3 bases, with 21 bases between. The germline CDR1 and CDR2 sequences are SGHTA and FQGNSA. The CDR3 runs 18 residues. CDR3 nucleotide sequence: TGTGCCAGCAGCTTATTTGGCGCCTGGGAGAGAAGAACAGATACGCAGTATTTT. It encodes CASSLFGAWERRTDTQYF.

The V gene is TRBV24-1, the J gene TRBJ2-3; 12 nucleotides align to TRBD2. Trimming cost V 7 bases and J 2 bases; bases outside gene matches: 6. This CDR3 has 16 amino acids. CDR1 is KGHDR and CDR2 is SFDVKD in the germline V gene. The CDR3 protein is CATSLTSGGNTDTQYF. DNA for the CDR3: TGTGCCACCAGCCTGACTAGCGGGGGAAACACAGATACGCAGTATTTT.

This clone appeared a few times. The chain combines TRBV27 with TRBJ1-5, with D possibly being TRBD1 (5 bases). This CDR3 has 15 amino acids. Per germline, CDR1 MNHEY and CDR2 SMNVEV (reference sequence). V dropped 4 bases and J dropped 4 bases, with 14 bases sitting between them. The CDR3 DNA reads TGTGCCAGCAGTTCACGGGGGAGCGGGAATCAGCCCCAGCATTTT. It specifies CASSSRGSGNQPQHF.

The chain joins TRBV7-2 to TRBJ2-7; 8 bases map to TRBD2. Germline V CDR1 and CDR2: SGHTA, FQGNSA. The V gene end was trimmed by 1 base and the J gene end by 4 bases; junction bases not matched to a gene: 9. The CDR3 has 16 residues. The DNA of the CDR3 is TGTGCCAGCAGCTTAGTTCGCGGTAGCGGGGAGTACGAGCAGTACTTC. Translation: CASSLVRGSGEYEQYF. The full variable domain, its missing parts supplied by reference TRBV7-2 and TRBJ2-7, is GAGVSQSPSNKVTEKGKDVELRCDPISGHTALYWYRQSLGQGLEFLIYFQGNSAPDKSGLPSDRFSAERTGGSVSTLTIQRTQQEDSAVYLCASSLVRGSGEYEQYFGPGTRLTVT.

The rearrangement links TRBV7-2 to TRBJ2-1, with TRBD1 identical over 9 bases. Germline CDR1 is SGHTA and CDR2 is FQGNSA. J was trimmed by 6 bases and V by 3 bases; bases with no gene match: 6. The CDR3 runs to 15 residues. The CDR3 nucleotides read TGTGCCAGCAGCTTGGGACAGGGCATGGTCAATGAGCAGTTCTTC. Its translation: CASSLGQGMVNEQFF.

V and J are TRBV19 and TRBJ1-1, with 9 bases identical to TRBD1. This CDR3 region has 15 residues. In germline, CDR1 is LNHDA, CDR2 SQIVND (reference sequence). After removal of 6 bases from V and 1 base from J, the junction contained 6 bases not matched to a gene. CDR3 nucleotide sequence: TGTGCCAGTAGCGGGACAGGGAACCGGAACACTGAAGCTTTCTTT. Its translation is CASSGTGNRNTEAFF. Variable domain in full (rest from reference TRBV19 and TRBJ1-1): DGGITQSPKYLFRKEGQNVTLSCEQNLNHDAMYWYRQDPGQGLRLIYYSQIVNDFQKGDIAEGYSVSREKKESFPLTVTSAQKNPTAFYLCASSGTGNRNTEAFFGQGTRLTVV.

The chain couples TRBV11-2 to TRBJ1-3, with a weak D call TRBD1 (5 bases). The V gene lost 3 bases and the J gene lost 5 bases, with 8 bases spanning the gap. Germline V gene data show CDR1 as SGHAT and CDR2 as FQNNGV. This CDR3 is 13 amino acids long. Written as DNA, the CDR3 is TGTGCCAGCAGCTTGGACACTCGAAACACCATATATTTT. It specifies CASSLDTRNTIYF.

The DNA of the CDR3 is TGCAGCGTTATACAGGGAAGTTACACTGAAGCTTTCTTT. Amino acids: CSVIQGSYTEAFF. The chain links TRBV29-1 to TRBJ1-1; D perhaps matches TRBD1 (6 bases). Germline-derived CDR1 and CDR2 are SQVTM and ANQGSEA. This CDR3 is built from 13 residues. Deletions cut 5 bases from V and 3 bases from J, with 13 bases between.

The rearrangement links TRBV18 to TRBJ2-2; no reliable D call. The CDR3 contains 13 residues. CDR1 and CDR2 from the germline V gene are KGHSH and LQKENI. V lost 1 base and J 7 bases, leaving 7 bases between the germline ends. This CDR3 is CASSPRSFGELFF. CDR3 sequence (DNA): TGTGCCAGCTCACCACGTTCGTTCGGGGAGCTGTTTTTT.

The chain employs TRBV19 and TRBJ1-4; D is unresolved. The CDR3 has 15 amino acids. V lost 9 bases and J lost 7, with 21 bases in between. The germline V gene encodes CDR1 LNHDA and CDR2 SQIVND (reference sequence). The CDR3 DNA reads TGTGCCAGCGCGTGGCCGGGTCTCGTGGGTGAAAAACTGTTTTTT. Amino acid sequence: CASAWPGLVGEKLFF.

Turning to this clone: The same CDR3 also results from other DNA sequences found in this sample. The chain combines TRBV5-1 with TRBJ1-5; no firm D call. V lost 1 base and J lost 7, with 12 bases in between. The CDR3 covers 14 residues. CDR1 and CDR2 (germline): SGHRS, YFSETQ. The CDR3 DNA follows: TGCGCCAGCAGCTTGTCAGGAGGGAACCAGCCCCAGCATTTT. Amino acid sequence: CASSLSGGNQPQHF.

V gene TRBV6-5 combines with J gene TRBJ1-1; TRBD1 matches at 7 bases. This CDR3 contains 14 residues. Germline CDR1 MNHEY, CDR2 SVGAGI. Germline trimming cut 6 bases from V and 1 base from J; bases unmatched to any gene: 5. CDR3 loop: CASSSQGRNTEAFF. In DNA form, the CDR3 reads TGTGCCAGCAGCTCACAGGGGAGGAACACTGAAGCTTTCTTT.